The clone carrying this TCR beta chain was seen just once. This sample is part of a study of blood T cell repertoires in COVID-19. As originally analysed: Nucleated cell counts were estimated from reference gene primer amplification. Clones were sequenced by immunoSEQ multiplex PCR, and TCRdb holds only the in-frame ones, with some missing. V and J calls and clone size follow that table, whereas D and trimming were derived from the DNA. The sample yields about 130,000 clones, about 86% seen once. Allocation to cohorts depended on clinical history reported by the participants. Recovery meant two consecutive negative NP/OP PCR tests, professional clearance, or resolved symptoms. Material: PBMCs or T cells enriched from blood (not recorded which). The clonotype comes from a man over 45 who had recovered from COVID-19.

The CDR3 region is CASSWDREVSPLHF. CDR3 nucleotides: TGCGCCAGCAGCTGGGACAGGGAAGTATCACCCCTCCACTTT. V gene TRBV5-1 combines with J gene TRBJ1-6; 9 nucleotides match TRBD1. The CDR3 extends over 14 amino acids. Germline CDR1 reads SGHRS; CDR2 reads YFSETQ. After removal of 3 bases from V and 10 bases from J, the junction contained 5 bases not matched to a gene.